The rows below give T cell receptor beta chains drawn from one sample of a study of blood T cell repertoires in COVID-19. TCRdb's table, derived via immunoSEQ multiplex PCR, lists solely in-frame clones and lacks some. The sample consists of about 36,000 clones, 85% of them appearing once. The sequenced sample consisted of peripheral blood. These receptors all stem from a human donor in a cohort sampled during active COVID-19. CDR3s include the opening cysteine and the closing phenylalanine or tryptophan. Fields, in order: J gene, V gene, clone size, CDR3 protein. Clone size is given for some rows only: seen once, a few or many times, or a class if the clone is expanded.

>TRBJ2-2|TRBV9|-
CASEKGTSGGSGELFF
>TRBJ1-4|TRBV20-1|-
CSARLNEKLFF
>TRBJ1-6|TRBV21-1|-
CASSKDRVKSPLHF
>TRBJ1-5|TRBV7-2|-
CASSLGYRSTQNQPQHF
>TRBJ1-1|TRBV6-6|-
CASSPRSAPQLNTEAFF
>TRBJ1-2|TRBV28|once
CASRNMNYGYTF
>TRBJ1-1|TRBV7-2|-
CASSSTGGRPPFF
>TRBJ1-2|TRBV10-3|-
CAISIDREGGYGYTF
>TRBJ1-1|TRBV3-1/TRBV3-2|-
CASSQERGGWNTEAFF
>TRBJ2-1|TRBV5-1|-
CASSLAGQGSYNEQFF
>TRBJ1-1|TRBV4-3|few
CASSPGQTNTEAFF
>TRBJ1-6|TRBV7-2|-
CASSLMGSAASPLHF
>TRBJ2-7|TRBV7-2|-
CASSGTSGRSYEQYF
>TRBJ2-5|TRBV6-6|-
CASRRTGQGQETQYF
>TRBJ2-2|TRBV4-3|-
CASSQDLLRWDRAGTGELFF